This TCR beta chain was profiled in a study of T-cell reconstitution after alpha-beta-depleted transplantation in children. Whole-study findings and limits: Some patients owed their high day-60 TCRbeta diversity to surviving recipient T cells and thymic progenitors. Several hundred rapidly expanded clones from non-depleted graft cells reportedly supplied alpha-beta T cells about two months post-transplant. T-cell counts and diversity at one year post-transplant came mainly from newly produced T cells.

CDR1 is KGHDR and CDR2 is SFDVKD in the germline V gene. This CDR3 comprises 12 residues. The germline V and J ends were trimmed by 5 bases and 11 bases, with 14 bases remaining between them. This clonotype occurred many times. Its antigen remains unknown. As it was prepared, the TCRbeta library received unique molecular identifiers. TCRdb recomputed calls from the PCR reads with MiXCR, one row per CDR3 protein. The table has about 300,000 distinct CDR3 sequences, 10% seen once. The sequence came from a boy in the first two years of life with acute myeloid leukemia, due to receive a stem cell transplant. This specimen consisted of PBMCs, obtained before TCRalphabeta/CD19-depleted stem cell transplant. The chain recombines TRBV24-1 with TRBJ1-2, with D perhaps matching TRBD1 (5 bases). The CDR3 bases are TGTGCCACCAGTGGCGACGGACCAGGGTACACCTTC. As protein: CATSGDGPGYTF.